The subject of this entry is one T cell receptor (beta chain). The sample comes from a study of prognosis after radiotherapy for stage I lung cancer. Looking at the study overall: Squamous cell carcinoma affected seven patients, adenocarcinoma approximately 11.

The TCR beta CDR3 region was amplified from genomic DNA, with two rounds of multiplex PCR being used for the amplification. Gene-specific TRBV and TRBJ primers were used in PCR round one. MiXCR, run by TCRdb on the multiplex PCR reads, gives a single entry per CDR3 protein. Of about 14,000 distinct CDR3 sequences listed, 55% to 70% are singletons. This sequence originates from a donor over 45 with non-small cell lung cancer. The sequencing here drew on PBMCs, taken before or after stereotactic body radiation therapy (not recorded which).

The CDR3 reads CATSERGQGYTGELFF. CDR3 sequence (DNA): TGTGCCACCAGCGAAAGGGGACAGGGGTACACCGGGGAGCTGTTTTTT. This rearrangement joins TRBV15 to TRBJ2-2; 10 bases line up with TRBD1. The CDR3 covers 16 residues. With V trimmed by 5 bases and J by 3 bases, 6 bases remained unmatched. Germline CDR1 is LNHNV and CDR2 is YYDKDF (reference sequence).